Given below is one T cell receptor (beta chain) in context. This sample was included in a study of blood T cell repertoires in COVID-19. On the study more broadly: COVID-19 samples from acute and convalescent phases originated in the United States, Italy and Spain. T cells, B-cell-depleted T cells, or PBMCs supplied cDNA or gDNA.

Germline CDR1 and CDR2: SGDLS and YYNGEE. The trim removed 0 bases at V and 4 bases at J, leaving 4 bases unmatched. This CDR3 comprises 15 residues. Original data processing: Estimates of nucleated cell counts were drawn from the amplification of reference gene primers. TCRdb's table, derived via immunoSEQ multiplex PCR, lists solely in-frame clones and lacks some. V and J calls plus clone size are reproduced from that table; the DNA served to infer D and trimming. The table shows roughly 200,000 clones, with 75% to 95% occurring only once. This chain connects TRBV9 to TRBJ1-2, with 9 bases matching TRBD1. This receptor was obtained from a man in his fifties with acute or convalescent COVID-19. Material for sequencing was peripheral blood. As DNA, the CDR3 is TGTGCCAGCAGCGTAGATGGGACAGGGTCCTATGGCTACACCTTC. Protein: CASSVDGTGSYGYTF.